Below, one TCR beta chain is given with its context. What it recognizes is unknown. PCR amplification relied on 60 Vbeta primers (plus 13 Jbeta primers). Generated by immunoSEQ multiplex PCR, the TCRdb table keeps only in-frame clones and is missing some. The sample carries approximately 170,000 clones, approximately 78% recorded once. The sample comes from a study of cytomegalovirus exposure and HLA in healthy donors. Overall study context: The Caucasian-associated ancestry cluster contained about four fifths of the roughly 370 genotyped donors. Regarding the study as a whole: HLA-A and HLA-B allele assignments for most subjects were reportedly predicted accurately using TCR beta sequences. Analysis was carried out at a later point, and it linked a missense DCLRE1C variant to TCR beta V- and J-gene trimming. Among TCR beta chains, those listed as cytomegalovirus-associated numbered under 200.

Germline V lookup: CDR1 SGHKS, CDR2 YYEKEE (reference sequence). V was cut by 2 bases and J by 15 bases, with 24 bases left in between. This CDR3 has 15 amino acids. The chain carries TRBV5-5 and TRBJ2-1; maybe TRBD2 (7 bases). Sequencing used PBMCs. The clonotype originates from a male donor in good health and CMV-seronegative. The CDR3 sequence: CASSFREAGAPVLFF. The CDR3, as DNA: TGTGCCAGCAGCTTTAGGGAGGCGGGGGCCCCCGTTTTGTTCTTC.